This T cell receptor beta chain derives from a study of blood T cell repertoires in COVID-19. Whole-study context: Acute and convalescent COVID-19 specimens originated in the United States, Italy and Spain. T cells, B-cell-depleted T cells, or PBMCs supplied cDNA or gDNA.

Original processing methods: Estimated nucleated cell counts came from reference gene primer amplification. TCRdb's table, derived via immunoSEQ multiplex PCR, lists solely in-frame clones and lacks some. From that table come the V and J calls and clone size; the DNA was used to work out D and trimming. Of around 120,000 clones in the sample, roughly 87% are singletons; the top ten hold 7.7%. This CDR3 is 15 amino acids long. CDR1 is MNHEY, CDR2 SVGAGI, per germline. Trimming took 4 bases from V and 5 from J; bases not matched to a gene: 2. Sequenced sample: peripheral blood. This clonotype was obtained from a human donor in a cohort sampled during active COVID-19. V usage is TRBV6-5 and J usage is TRBJ1-6, with 10 positions matching TRBD1. The CDR3 DNA follows: TGTGCCAGCAGTTCCGGGACAGGGGATAATTCACCCCTCCACTTT. This translates into CASSSGTGDNSPLHF.